The 22 T cell receptor beta chains reported below all come from one sample, sequenced in a study of T cell changes during pregnancy in multiple sclerosis. Produced via immunoSEQ multiplex PCR; TCRdb's table is partial and in-frame only. This sample has fewer than 85,000 clones, with about 92% found just once. The input for sequencing was peripheral blood, taken after pregnancy. The origin of the receptors is a female donor in good health, enrolled as a control in a pregnancy study.

The gene calls are TRBV27 and TRBJ2-5, with a weak D call TRBD1 (6 bases). Trimming removed 5 bases from V and 2 bases from J, with 15 bases in between. The CDR3 runs to 15 residues. The germline V gene has CDR1 MNHEY and CDR2 SMNVEV (reference sequence). The chain's CDR3 is CASSARGSLQETQYF. In nucleotides, the CDR3 is TGTGCCAGCAGTGCGAGGGGGAGTCTTCAAGAGACCCAGTACTTC.

The chain combines TRBV4-3 with TRBJ2-7, with 11 nucleotides matching TRBD1. The V and J ends lost 2 bases and 4 bases, in that order; junction bases with no gene match: 4. Germline V CDR1 and CDR2: LGHNA, YSLEER. The CDR3 has 15 amino acids. CDR3: CASSQRTGGIYEQYF. As DNA, the CDR3 is TGCGCCAGCAGCCAAAGGACAGGGGGCATTTACGAGCAGTACTTC.

The genes are TRBV7-9 and TRBJ1-2; perhaps TRBD1 as D (6 bases). Germline V gene lookup returns CDR1 SEHNR and CDR2 FQNEAQ (reference sequence). This CDR3 comprises 18 residues. V shed 7 bases and J shed 3 bases, with 27 bases lying between them. CDR3 in amino acids: CASTNPNPGQTYDYGYTF. The CDR3, as DNA: TGTGCCAGCACTAACCCCAATCCTGGACAGACTTACGACTATGGCTACACCTTC.

V is TRBV7-2 and J is TRBJ2-3, with D perhaps TRBD2 (7 bases). The V gene's germline CDR1 is SGHTA and CDR2 FQGNSA. This CDR3 has 12 amino acids. With 11 bases removed from V and 1 base from J, the gap between germline ends came to 10 bases. The CDR3 spells CAGGGRTDTQYF. For the CDR3, the DNA is TGTGCCGGGGGGGGGCGCACAGATACGCAGTATTTT.

The rearrangement joins TRBV6-1 to TRBJ2-7, with TRBD2 identical over 10 bases. Germline V gene sequence: CDR1 MNHNS, CDR2 SASEGT. This CDR3 has 16 amino acids. Trimming removed 2 bases from V and 2 bases from J; junction bases left unmatched: 6. The CDR3: CASSEFPSGGTYEQYF. CDR3 nucleotide sequence: TGTGCCAGCAGTGAATTCCCTAGCGGGGGTACCTACGAGCAGTACTTC.

The V call is TRBV7-6, the J call TRBJ2-1, with 8 bases aligning to TRBD2. V lost 2 bases, J lost 7 bases, and 10 bases stayed unmatched. The CDR3 spans 16 residues. CDR1 is SGHVS, CDR2 FNYEAQ, per germline. The CDR3 is CASSLLRGRNGNEQFF. CDR3 DNA: TGTGCCAGCAGCTTATTGCGCGGGAGGAACGGGAATGAGCAGTTCTTC.

Points on this clone: The same CDR3 arises from other DNA sequences in this sample as well. The V gene is TRBV28, the J gene TRBJ1-1, with a weak D call TRBD1 (5 bases). The V end lost 2 bases, the J end lost 6 bases, and 10 bases lay between the germline ends. This CDR3 is built from 13 residues. Germline-derived CDR1 and CDR2 are MDHEN and SYDVKM. This chain's CDR3 is CASSLSGGAEAFF. The DNA of the CDR3 is TGTGCCAGCAGTTTAAGCGGGGGGGCTGAAGCTTTCTTT.

The rearrangement links TRBV9 to TRBJ2-2, with D perhaps matching TRBD2 (5 bases). Between the trimmed V and J ends, which lost 8 bases and 0 bases, there was a span of 20 bases. Germline loops: CDR1 SGDLS, CDR2 YYNGEE. The CDR3 has 17 residues. CDR3 amino acids: CASSTSIRETNTGELFF. The CDR3 DNA reads TGTGCCAGTAGCACTTCCATCCGGGAAACGAACACCGGGGAGCTGTTTTTT.

CDR3 amino acids: CASSWDSPQETQYF. CDR3 nucleotide sequence: TGTGCCAGCAGCTGGGACTCCCCTCAAGAGACCCAGTACTTC. The V and J genes are TRBV7-9 and TRBJ2-5; TRBD2 might be the D (6 bases). This CDR3 region has 14 residues. The V gene lost 4 bases and the J gene lost 2 bases, with 11 bases spanning the gap. From germline, CDR1 is SEHNR and CDR2 FQNEAQ (reference sequence).

This chain's CDR3 is CAGQPGQGSYEQYF. Written as DNA, the CDR3 is TGTGCCGGCCAACCGGGACAGGGATCCTACGAGCAGTACTTC. The rearrangement uses TRBV2 and TRBJ2-7, with 9 positions matching TRBD1. Germline V gene data show CDR1 as SNHLY and CDR2 as FYNNEI. The CDR3 runs 14 residues. V trimming: 11 bases; J trimming: 1 base; junction bases outside the gene matches: 9.

The rearrangement joins TRBV6-5 to TRBJ1-2; D unclear. V shed 0 bases and J shed 5 bases, with 13 bases lying between them. Germline CDR1 reads MNHEY; CDR2 reads SVGAGI. This CDR3 region has 15 residues. The CDR3 loop reads CASSYSAGGIYGYTF. The CDR3 DNA reads TGTGCCAGCAGTTACTCCGCGGGAGGGATTTATGGCTACACCTTC.

The gene calls are TRBV7-3 and TRBJ1-2; 7 bases agree with TRBD1. The CDR3 runs to 15 residues. Trimming took 5 bases from V and 4 from J; bases not matched to a gene: 10. Germline values: CDR1 SGHTA, CDR2 FQGTGA. The CDR3 bases are TGTGCCAGCAGCGCACGAGGGGGCACGGTCTATGGCTACACCTTC. It specifies CASSARGGTVYGYTF.

This clone was seen only once. The V call is TRBV14, the J call TRBJ2-5; D unresolved. With 0 bases removed from V and 2 bases from J, the gap between germline ends came to 7 bases. The CDR3 spans 14 residues. Germline values: CDR1 SGHDN, CDR2 FVKESK. CDR3 region: CASSQDRQQETQYF. DNA of the CDR3: TGTGCCAGCAGCCAAGACAGGCAGCAAGAGACCCAGTACTTC.

This sequence joins TRBV7-3 and TRBJ2-3, with a possible D match to TRBD2 (6 bases). This CDR3 region has 16 residues. Germline CDR1 and CDR2: SGHTA and FQGTGA. V gave up 5 bases and J gave up 5 bases, with 20 bases separating them. The CDR3 protein is CASSLRDSLWGDTQYF. DNA of the CDR3: TGTGCCAGCAGCCTGAGGGACTCACTCTGGGGAGATACGCAGTATTTT.

CDR3 coding DNA: TGTGCCAGCAGCTCACGACCGGGACAGTGGACCGAGCAGTACTTC. Residues: CASSSRPGQWTEQYF. V usage is TRBV7-9 and J usage is TRBJ2-7; 7 nucleotides line up with TRBD1. Germline V gene sequence: CDR1 SEHNR, CDR2 FQNEAQ (reference sequence). The ends lost 4 bases at V and 6 bases at J; junction bases unmatched: 12. There are 15 residues in the CDR3.

The genes are TRBV11-1 and TRBJ2-1; possibly TRBD2 for D (6 bases). The CDR3 contains 14 residues. The germline CDR1 and CDR2 sequences are SGHAT and FQDESV (reference sequence). Trimming pared 2 bases from V and 10 bases from J, leaving 15 bases between. The CDR3 region is CASSLSLGAGEQFF. CDR3 DNA sequence: TGTGCCAGCAGCTTATCACTTGGGGCGGGGGAGCAGTTCTTC.

This sequence joins TRBV13 and TRBJ2-5; 7 bases map to TRBD1. This CDR3 is built from 17 residues. Germline-derived CDR1 and CDR2 are PRHDT and FYEKMQ (reference sequence). The trim removed 1 base at V and 2 bases at J, leaving 10 bases unmatched. The CDR3 loop is CASSLDRGGVSQETQYF. For the CDR3, the DNA is TGTGCCAGCAGCTTAGACAGGGGTGGAGTTTCGCAAGAGACCCAGTACTTC.

The genes are TRBV9 and TRBJ2-3, with TRBD1 as a possible D gene (8 bases). The CDR3 totals 16 residues. V was pared by 4 bases and J by 5 bases, with 20 bases between. The germline gives CDR1 SGDLS, CDR2 YYNGEE. The CDR3 DNA follows: TGTGCCAGCAGCTTTCGCGCAGGGGGCGGGGGAGATACGCAGTATTTT. Translation gives CASSFRAGGGGDTQYF.

The chain is built from TRBV5-6 and TRBJ2-5; 9 bases are shared with TRBD2. Germline CDR1 reads SGHDT; CDR2 reads YYEEEE. The ends lost 4 bases at V and 1 base at J; junction bases unmatched: 14. The length of the CDR3 is 18 residues. CDR3 protein: CASSPAWGLAGTQETQYF. The DNA for the CDR3 is TGTGCCAGCAGCCCCGCCTGGGGTCTAGCGGGGACCCAAGAGACCCAGTACTTC. The variable domain in full, completed from reference TRBV5-6 and TRBJ2-5, reads DAGVTQSPTHLIKTRGQQVTLRCSPKSGHDTVSWYQQALGQGPQFIFQYYEEEERQRGNFPDRFSGHQFPNYSSELNVNALLLGDSALYLCASSPAWGLAGTQETQYFGPGTRLLVL.

The chain joins TRBV28 to TRBJ2-7; a possible D gene is TRBD1 (5 bases). V dropped 5 bases and J dropped 1 base, with 6 bases sitting between them. CDR1 is MDHEN and CDR2 is SYDVKM in the germline V gene. CDR3 length equals 12 residues. CDR3 sequence reads: CASSPGSYEQYF. The CDR3 DNA reads as TGTGCCAGCAGTCCAGGGTCCTACGAGCAGTACTTC.

V gene TRBV28 combines with J gene TRBJ1-5; no clear D gene. This CDR3 is built from 13 residues. From germline, CDR1 is MDHEN and CDR2 SYDVKM. Trimming removed 8 bases from V and 3 bases from J, with 11 bases in between. CDR3 sequence (DNA): TGTGCCAGCTTCGAGGGATTCAATCAGCCCCAGCATTTT. Encoded protein: CASFEGFNQPQHF.

This chain's CDR3 is CASSLIGTGGWNEQYF. The CDR3 DNA is TGTGCCAGCAGTTTAATTGGGACAGGGGGCTGGAACGAGCAGTACTTC. This chain joins TRBV27 and TRBJ2-7; 12 nucleotides match TRBD1. Trimming took 2 bases from V and 5 from J; bases not matched to a gene: 7. The CDR3 sequence is 16 residues long. Germline V gene lookup returns CDR1 MNHEY and CDR2 SMNVEV (reference sequence).